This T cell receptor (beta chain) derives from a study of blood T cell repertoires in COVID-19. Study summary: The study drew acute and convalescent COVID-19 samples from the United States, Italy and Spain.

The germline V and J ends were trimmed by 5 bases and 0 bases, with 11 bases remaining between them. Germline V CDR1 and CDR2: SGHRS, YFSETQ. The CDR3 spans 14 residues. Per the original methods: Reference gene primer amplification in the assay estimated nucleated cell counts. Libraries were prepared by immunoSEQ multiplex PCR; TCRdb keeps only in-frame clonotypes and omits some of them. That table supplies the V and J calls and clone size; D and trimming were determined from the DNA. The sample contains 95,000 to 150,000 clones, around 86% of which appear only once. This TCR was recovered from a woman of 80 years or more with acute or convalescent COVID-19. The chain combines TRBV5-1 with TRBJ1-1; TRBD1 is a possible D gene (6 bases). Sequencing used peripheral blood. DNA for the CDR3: TGCGCCAGCAGGTCCGGGGGGCTGAACACTGAAGCTTTCTTT. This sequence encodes CASRSGGLNTEAFF.